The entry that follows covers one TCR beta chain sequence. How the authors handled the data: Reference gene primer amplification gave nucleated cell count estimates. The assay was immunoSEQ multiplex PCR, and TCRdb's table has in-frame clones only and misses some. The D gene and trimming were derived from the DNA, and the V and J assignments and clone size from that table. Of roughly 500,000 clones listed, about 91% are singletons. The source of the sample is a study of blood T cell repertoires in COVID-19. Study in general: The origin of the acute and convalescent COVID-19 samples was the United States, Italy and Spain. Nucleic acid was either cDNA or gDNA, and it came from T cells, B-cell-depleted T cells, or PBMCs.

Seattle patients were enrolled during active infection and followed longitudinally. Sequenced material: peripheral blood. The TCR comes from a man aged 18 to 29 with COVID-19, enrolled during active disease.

The CDR3 coding sequence is TGCGCCAGCAGTGAGGCAGGGGGTTCTGGTGAGCAGTTCTTC. It encodes CASSEAGGSGEQFF. The chain links TRBV10-2 to TRBJ2-1; 7 nucleotides match TRBD1. The CDR3 length is 14 residues. Germline CDR1 reads WSHSY; CDR2 reads SAAADI. Losses at the gene ends were 2 bases for V and 9 bases for J; bases not matched to a gene: 7.